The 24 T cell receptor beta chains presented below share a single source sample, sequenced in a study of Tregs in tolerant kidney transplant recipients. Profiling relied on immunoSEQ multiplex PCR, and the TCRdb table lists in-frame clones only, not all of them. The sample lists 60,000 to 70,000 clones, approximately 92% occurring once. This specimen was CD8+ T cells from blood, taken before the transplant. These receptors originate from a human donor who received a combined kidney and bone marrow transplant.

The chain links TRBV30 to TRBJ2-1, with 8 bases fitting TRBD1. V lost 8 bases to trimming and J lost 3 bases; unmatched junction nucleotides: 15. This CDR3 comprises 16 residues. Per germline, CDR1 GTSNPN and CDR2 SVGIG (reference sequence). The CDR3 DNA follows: TGTGCCCGCGAATTCCCGACAGGGGTAGGCTACAATGAGCAGTTCTTC. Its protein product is CAREFPTGVGYNEQFF.

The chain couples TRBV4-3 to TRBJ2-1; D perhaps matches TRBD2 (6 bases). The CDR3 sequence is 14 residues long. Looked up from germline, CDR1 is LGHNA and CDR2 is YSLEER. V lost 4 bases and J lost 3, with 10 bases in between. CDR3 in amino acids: CASSPCGNYNEQFF. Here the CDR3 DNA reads TGCGCCAGCAGCCCCTGCGGGAACTACAATGAGCAGTTCTTC.

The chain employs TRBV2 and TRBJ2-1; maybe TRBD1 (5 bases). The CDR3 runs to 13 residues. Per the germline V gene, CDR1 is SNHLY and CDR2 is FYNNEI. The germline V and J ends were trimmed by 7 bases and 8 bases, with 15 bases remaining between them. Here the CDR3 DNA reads TGTGCCAGCAAGGGGTCATCCTTCCATGAGCAGTTCTTC. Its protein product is CASKGSSFHEQFF.

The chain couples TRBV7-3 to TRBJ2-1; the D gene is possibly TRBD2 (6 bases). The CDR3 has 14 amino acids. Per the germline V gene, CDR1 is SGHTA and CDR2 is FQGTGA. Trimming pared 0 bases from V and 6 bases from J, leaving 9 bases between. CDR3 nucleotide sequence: TGTGCCAGCAGCTTAACGGGGGGTACCAATGAGCAGTTCTTC. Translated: CASSLTGGTNEQFF.

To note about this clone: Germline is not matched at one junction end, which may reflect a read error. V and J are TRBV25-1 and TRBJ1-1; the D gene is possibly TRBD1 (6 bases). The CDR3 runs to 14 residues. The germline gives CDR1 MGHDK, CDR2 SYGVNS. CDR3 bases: TGTGCCAGCAGTTTTGGGGGAGGGGGGACTGAAGTTTTCTTT. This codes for CASSFGGGGTEVFF.

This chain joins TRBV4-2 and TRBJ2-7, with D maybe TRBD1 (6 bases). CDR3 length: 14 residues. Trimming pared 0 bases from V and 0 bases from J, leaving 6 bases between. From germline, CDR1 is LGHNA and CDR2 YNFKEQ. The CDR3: CASSQEGGSYEQYF. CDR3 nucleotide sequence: TGTGCCAGCAGCCAAGAAGGGGGCTCCTACGAGCAGTACTTC.

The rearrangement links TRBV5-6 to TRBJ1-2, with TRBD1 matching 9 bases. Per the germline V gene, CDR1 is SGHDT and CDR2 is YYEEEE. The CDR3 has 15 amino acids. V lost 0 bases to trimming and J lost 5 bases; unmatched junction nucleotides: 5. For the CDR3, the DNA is TGTGCCAGCAGCTTGGGGGGACAGGGCTTATATGGCTACACCTTC. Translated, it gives CASSLGGQGLYGYTF.

The CDR3 reads CASSPGTGVEKLFF. CDR3 coding DNA: TGTGCCAGCAGTCCCGGGACAGGGGTTGAAAAACTGTTTTTT. This sequence joins TRBV28 and TRBJ1-4, with 10 bases aligning to TRBD1. The ends lost 5 bases at V and 7 bases at J; junction bases unmatched: 4. This CDR3 has 14 amino acids. Per germline, CDR1 MDHEN and CDR2 SYDVKM.

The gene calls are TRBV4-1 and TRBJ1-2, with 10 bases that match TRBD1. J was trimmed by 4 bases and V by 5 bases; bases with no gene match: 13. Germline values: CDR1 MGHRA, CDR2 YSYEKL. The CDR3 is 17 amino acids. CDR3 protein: CASSTTRLGQGLYGYTF. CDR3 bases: TGCGCCAGCAGCACGACCAGATTGGGACAGGGGCTCTATGGCTACACCTTC.

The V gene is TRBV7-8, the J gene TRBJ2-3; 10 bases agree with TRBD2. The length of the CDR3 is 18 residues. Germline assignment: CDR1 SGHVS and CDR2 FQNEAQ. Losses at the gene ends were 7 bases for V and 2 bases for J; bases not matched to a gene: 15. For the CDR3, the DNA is TGTGCCAGCAAACCCCCGGGACTAGCGTACGGATCCACAGATACGCAGTATTTT. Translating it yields CASKPPGLAYGSTDTQYF. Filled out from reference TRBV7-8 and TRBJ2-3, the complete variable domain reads GAGVSQSPRYKVAKRGQDVALRCDPISGHVSLFWYQQALGQGPEFLTYFQNEAQLDKSGLPSDRFFAERPEGSVSTLKIQRTQQEDSAVYLCASKPPGLAYGSTDTQYFGPGTRLTVL.

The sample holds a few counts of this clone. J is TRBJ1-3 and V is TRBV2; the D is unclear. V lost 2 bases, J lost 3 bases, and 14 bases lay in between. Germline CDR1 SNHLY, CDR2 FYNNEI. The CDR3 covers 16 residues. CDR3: CASSESSGIGGNTIYF. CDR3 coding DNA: TGTGCCAGCAGTGAAAGTTCGGGGATCGGTGGAAACACCATATATTTT.

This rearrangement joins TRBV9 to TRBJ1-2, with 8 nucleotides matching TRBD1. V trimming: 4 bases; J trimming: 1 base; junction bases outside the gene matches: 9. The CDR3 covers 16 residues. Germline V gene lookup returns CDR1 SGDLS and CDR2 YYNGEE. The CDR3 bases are TGTGCCAGCAGCACCGAGGACAGGGTAGTTAACTATGGCTACACCTTC. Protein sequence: CASSTEDRVVNYGYTF.

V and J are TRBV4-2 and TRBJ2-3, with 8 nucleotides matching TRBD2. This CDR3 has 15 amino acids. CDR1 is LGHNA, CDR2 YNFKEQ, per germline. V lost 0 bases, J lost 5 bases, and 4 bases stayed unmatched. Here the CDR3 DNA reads TGTGCCAGCAGCCAAGATCCGCTAGCGGGAGATACGCAGTATTTT. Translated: CASSQDPLAGDTQYF.

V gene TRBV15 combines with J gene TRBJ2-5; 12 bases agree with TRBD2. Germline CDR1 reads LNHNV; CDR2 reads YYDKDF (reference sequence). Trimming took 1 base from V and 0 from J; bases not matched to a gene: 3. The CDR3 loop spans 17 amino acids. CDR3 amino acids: CATSRGTSGANQETQYF. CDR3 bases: TGTGCCACCAGCAGAGGGACTAGCGGGGCAAACCAAGAGACCCAGTACTTC.

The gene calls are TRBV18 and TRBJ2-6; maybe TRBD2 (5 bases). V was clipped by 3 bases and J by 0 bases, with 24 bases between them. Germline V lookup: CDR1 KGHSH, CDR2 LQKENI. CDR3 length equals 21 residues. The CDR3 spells CASSPNKAYVLRGSGANVLTF. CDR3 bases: TGTGCCAGCTCACCGAATAAAGCCTACGTTTTACGGGGCTCTGGGGCCAACGTCCTGACTTTC. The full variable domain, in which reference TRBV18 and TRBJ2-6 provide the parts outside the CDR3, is NAGVMQNPRHLVRRRGQEARLRCSPMKGHSHVYWYRQLPEEGLKFMVYLQKENIIDESGMPKERFSAEFPKEGPSILRIQQVVRGDSAAYFCASSPNKAYVLRGSGANVLTFGAGSRLTVL.

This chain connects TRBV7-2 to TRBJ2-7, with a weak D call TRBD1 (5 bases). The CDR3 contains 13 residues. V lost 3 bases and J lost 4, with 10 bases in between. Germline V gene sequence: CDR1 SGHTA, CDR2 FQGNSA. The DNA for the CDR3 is TGTGCCAGCAGCTTTGGGGCCGGGTACGAGCAGTACTTC. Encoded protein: CASSFGAGYEQYF. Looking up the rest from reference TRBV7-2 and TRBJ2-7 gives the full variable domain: GAGVSQSPSNKVTEKGKDVELRCDPISGHTALYWYRQSLGQGLEFLIYFQGNSAPDKSGLPSDRFSAERTGGSVSTLTIQRTQQEDSAVYLCASSFGAGYEQYFGPGTRLTVT.

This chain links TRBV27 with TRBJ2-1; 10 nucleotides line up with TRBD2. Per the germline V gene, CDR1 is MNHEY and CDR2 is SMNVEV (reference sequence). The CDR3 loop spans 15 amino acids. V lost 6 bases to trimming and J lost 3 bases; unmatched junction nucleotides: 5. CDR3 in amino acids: CASRLAGAVYNEQFF. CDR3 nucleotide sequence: TGTGCCAGCAGGCTAGCGGGGGCTGTCTACAATGAGCAGTTCTTC.

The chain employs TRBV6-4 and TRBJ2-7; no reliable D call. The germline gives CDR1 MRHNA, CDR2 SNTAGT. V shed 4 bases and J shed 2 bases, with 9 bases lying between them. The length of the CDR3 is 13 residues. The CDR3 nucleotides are TGTGCCAGCAGTGTCCTTAGCCCCTACGAGCAGTACTTC. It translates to CASSVLSPYEQYF.

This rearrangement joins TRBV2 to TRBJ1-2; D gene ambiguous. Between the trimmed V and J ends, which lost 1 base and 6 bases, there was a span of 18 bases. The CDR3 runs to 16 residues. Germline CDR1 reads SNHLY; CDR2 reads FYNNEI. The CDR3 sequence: CASSEVVGSGVDGYTF. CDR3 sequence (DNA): TGTGCCAGCAGTGAAGTGGTAGGGAGCGGGGTAGATGGCTACACCTTC.

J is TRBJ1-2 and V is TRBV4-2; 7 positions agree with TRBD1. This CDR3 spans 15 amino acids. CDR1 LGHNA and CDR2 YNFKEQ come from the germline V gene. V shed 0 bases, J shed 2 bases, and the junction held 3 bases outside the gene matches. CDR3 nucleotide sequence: TGTGCCAGCAGCCAAGAGACAGGGCCAAACTATGGCTACACCTTC. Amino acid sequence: CASSQETGPNYGYTF.

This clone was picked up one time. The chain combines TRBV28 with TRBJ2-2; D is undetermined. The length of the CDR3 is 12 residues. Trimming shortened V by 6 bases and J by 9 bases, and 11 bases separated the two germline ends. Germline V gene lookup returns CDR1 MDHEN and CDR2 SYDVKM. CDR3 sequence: CASSPDSRELFF. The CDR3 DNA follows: TGTGCCAGCAGCCCTGACTCACGGGAGCTGTTTTTT.

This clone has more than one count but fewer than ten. As DNA, the CDR3 is TGTGCCAGCAGCTTGGCGGGGGGGCGAGGCTACACCTTC. This codes for CASSLAGGRGYTF. This chain connects TRBV5-6 to TRBJ1-2, with D possibly matching TRBD1 (6 bases). V was trimmed by 0 bases and J by 8 bases, leaving 11 bases between them. The CDR3 sequence is 13 residues long. Germline-derived CDR1 and CDR2 are SGHDT and YYEEEE.

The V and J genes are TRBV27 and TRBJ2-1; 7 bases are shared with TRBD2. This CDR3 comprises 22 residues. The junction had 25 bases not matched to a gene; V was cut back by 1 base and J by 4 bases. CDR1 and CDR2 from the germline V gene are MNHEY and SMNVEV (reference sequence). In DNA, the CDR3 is TGTGCCAGCAGTTTATACCCCTCCGAGGCCGAGTGGGGGGGGAGTCTTTACAATGAGCAGTTCTTC. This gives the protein CASSLYPSEAEWGGSLYNEQFF.

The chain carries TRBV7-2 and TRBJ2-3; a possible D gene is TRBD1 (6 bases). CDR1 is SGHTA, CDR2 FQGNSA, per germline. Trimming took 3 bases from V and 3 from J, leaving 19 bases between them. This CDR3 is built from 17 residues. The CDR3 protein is CASSLDPQGSGTDTQYF. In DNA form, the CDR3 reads TGTGCCAGCAGCTTGGATCCACAGGGAAGTGGGACAGATACGCAGTATTTT.